This T cell receptor beta chain is from a study of cytomegalovirus exposure and HLA in healthy donors. Across the study: HLA-typed donors were the source of around 80 million unique TCRs, which an early data release held.

The study ran its PCR with 60 Vbeta and 13 Jbeta primers. Sequencing was performed with immunoSEQ multiplex PCR; in TCRdb, only in-frame clones are kept and a portion is missing. Of 150,000 to 250,000 clones in the sample, roughly four fifths were seen once. As concerns this clone: Its antigen is unidentified.

Trimming stripped 2 bases from V and 0 bases from J, with 8 bases between. CDR1 is MDHEN and CDR2 is SYDVKM in the germline V gene. There are 14 residues in the CDR3. Findings and limits, study-wide: Some public TCRs appeared in many individuals, while most sequences were rare.

This rearrangement joins TRBV28 to TRBJ2-7, with D unclear. The clonotype originates from a woman between 45 and 65 years old in good health and CMV-seropositive. The sequencing sample was made of PBMCs. The chain's CDR3 is CASSLLGGSYEQYF. The CDR3 DNA reads TGTGCCAGCAGTTTACTAGGCGGCTCCTACGAGCAGTACTTC.